This record concerns one TCR beta chain sequence. The data were taken from a study of blood T cell repertoires in COVID-19. J gave up 3 bases and V 5 bases, and 14 bases lay outside the gene matches. Germline V gene lookup returns CDR1 MNHEY and CDR2 SMNVEV (reference sequence). CDR3 length: 18 amino acids. Profiled with immunoSEQ multiplex PCR; TCRdb holds only in-frame clones, not every one. The top ten clones hold around 1.5% of a sample with 70,000 to 95,000 clones, 85% to 90% of them seen once. What was sequenced was peripheral blood. The clonotype comes from a human donor with active COVID-19. The donor label of this sample is uncertain. V and J are TRBV27 and TRBJ2-1; 9 nucleotides align to TRBD2. The CDR3 DNA is TGTGCCAGCAGTCCCTACACATCTCGGCGGGGGGGCTACAATGAGCAGTTCTTC. It specifies CASSPYTSRRGGYNEQFF.